Shown below are 18 T cell receptor beta chains from a single sample sequenced in a study of response to subunit inactivated influenza vaccine. MiXCR was run by TCRdb on the RT-PCR reads, yielding one entry per CDR3 protein. The sample records hundreds of thousands of distinct CDR3 sequences, 25% being singletons. Here the sequenced sample was CD4+ T cells sorted from PBMCs, taken 5 days after vaccination. These receptors were obtained from a man over 45 who received an inactivated influenza vaccine.

This chain links TRBV7-9 with TRBJ2-1; D gene unclear. Trimming removed 5 bases from V and 4 bases from J, with 9 bases in between. This CDR3 is 13 amino acids long. Germline V lookup: CDR1 SEHNR, CDR2 FQNEAQ (reference sequence). The CDR3 sequence: CASSLSEYNEQFF. CDR3 DNA sequence: TGTGCCAGCAGCCTGTCAGAGTACAATGAGCAGTTCTTC.

This clonotype has more than one count but fewer than ten. The J gene is TRBJ2-1, the V gene TRBV6-1; the D gene is possibly TRBD2 (6 bases). Between the trimmed V and J ends, which lost 4 bases and 6 bases, there was a span of 19 bases. This CDR3 is built from 16 residues. In germline, CDR1 is MNHNS, CDR2 SASEGT. CDR3 residues: CASSVRLGTGFNEQFF. CDR3 DNA: TGTGCCAGCAGTGTAAGACTAGGGACGGGTTTCAATGAGCAGTTCTTC.

The V call is TRBV7-9, the J call TRBJ2-7; D could derive from TRBD1 or TRBD2 (6 bases each). This CDR3 comprises 14 residues. Trimming removed 4 bases from V and 1 base from J, with 11 bases in between. The germline CDR1 and CDR2 sequences are SEHNR and FQNEAQ (reference sequence). CDR3 amino acids: CASSSGAASYEQYF. The CDR3 bases are TGTGCCAGCAGCTCGGGGGCAGCTTCCTACGAGCAGTACTTC.

The chain carries TRBV5-1 and TRBJ2-3; possible D gene TRBD1, 5 bases. From germline, CDR1 is SGHRS and CDR2 YFSETQ. V was pared by 0 bases and J by 2 bases, with 13 bases between. The CDR3 consists of 16 residues. The CDR3 coding sequence is TGCGCCAGCAGCTTGGGGGCAGGGTATCTCACAGATACGCAGTATTTT. This gives the protein CASSLGAGYLTDTQYF.

This clonotype was counted between two and nine times. The V and J genes are TRBV4-3 and TRBJ2-1; unclear D gene. The CDR3 runs 15 residues. The ends were cut back, 0 bases at V and 9 bases at J, with 15 bases in the middle. CDR1 and CDR2 (germline): LGHNA, YSLEER. The DNA of the CDR3 is TGCGCCAGCAGCCAAGACCCGCTGGGATACGGTGAGCAGTTCTTC. Its protein product is CASSQDPLGYGEQFF.

This clonotype was found a few times. CDR3 protein: CASSSPGGANTGELFF. CDR3 DNA: TGTGCCAGCAGCTCCCCAGGAGGGGCCAACACCGGGGAGCTGTTTTTT. The chain links TRBV7-9 to TRBJ2-2; maybe TRBD2 (6 bases). The CDR3 covers 16 residues. The V gene's germline CDR1 is SEHNR and CDR2 FQNEAQ (reference sequence). Between the trimmed V and J ends, which lost 4 bases and 2 bases, there was a span of 14 bases.

The chain carries TRBV30 and TRBJ2-2; perhaps TRBD1 as D (5 bases). This CDR3 spans 13 amino acids. From germline, CDR1 is GTSNPN and CDR2 SVGIG (reference sequence). Trimming stripped 4 bases from V and 4 bases from J, with 10 bases between. CDR3 sequence (DNA): TGTGCCTGGAATGGACACAGCACCGGGGAGCTGTTTTTT. Its translation is CAWNGHSTGELFF.

J is TRBJ2-5 and V is TRBV6-5; no definite D call. The CDR3 runs to 14 residues. Trimming shortened V by 5 bases and J by 3 bases, and 13 bases separated the two germline ends. Germline V lookup: CDR1 MNHEY, CDR2 SVGAGI. As DNA, the CDR3 is TGTGCCAGCAGTACTCCTGGGCGGAAAGAGACCCAGTACTTC. This encodes CASSTPGRKETQYF.

This clonotype appeared a few times. CDR3 sequence: CSAIARDRALVTQYF. The CDR3 DNA reads TGCAGTGCTATAGCCCGGGACAGGGCCTTGGTGACCCAGTACTTC. The V call is TRBV20-1, the J call TRBJ2-5; 9 bases line up with TRBD1. The CDR3 contains 15 residues. Germline CDR1 is DFQATT and CDR2 is SNEGSKA (reference sequence). V lost 4 bases and J lost 7; bases outside the gene matches: 13.

In this sample, this clonotype turned up a few times. As DNA, the CDR3 is TGTGCCAGCAGCTTAGCCTCGGGGATTCCCGGGGAGCTGTTTTTT. It is translated as CASSLASGIPGELFF. The chain uses TRBV7-2 and TRBJ2-2, with D possibly being TRBD2 (5 bases). Trimming removed 0 bases at V and 6 bases at J, with 11 bases between. The CDR3 has 15 residues. Germline assignment: CDR1 SGHTA and CDR2 FQGNSA.

The chain is built from TRBV4-2 and TRBJ2-2; weak D call: TRBD1 (5 bases). V lost 1 base to trimming and J lost 2 bases, with 11 bases between them. The V gene's germline CDR1 is LGHNA and CDR2 YNFKEQ. This CDR3 spans 16 amino acids. The CDR3 is CASSQVWQGNTGELFF. The CDR3, as DNA: TGTGCCAGCAGCCAAGTCTGGCAGGGAAACACCGGGGAGCTGTTTTTT.

The chain couples TRBV12-3 or TRBV12-4 to TRBJ2-5; D tentatively reads TRBD1 or TRBD2 (5 bases each). V was cut by 6 bases and J by 5 bases, with 25 bases left in between. The CDR3 sequence is 17 residues long. The CDR3 protein is CASSQPQRPGRRETQYF. CDR3 nucleotide sequence: TGTGCCAGCAGCCAACCTCAGCGTCCGGGGCGCCGGGAGACCCAGTACTTC.

V gene TRBV5-5 combines with J gene TRBJ2-4; 8 bases match TRBD1. There are 17 residues in the CDR3. CDR1 SGHKS and CDR2 YYEKEE come from the germline V gene (reference sequence). V lost 4 bases to trimming and J lost 0 bases; unmatched junction nucleotides: 9. The CDR3 reads CASSPERTGLAKNIQYF. CDR3 sequence (DNA): TGTGCCAGCAGCCCGGAAAGGACAGGGCTAGCCAAAAACATTCAGTACTTC.

This clonotype was recorded a few times. This chain uses TRBV18 with TRBJ1-5, with 7 bases fitting TRBD1. With 1 base clipped from V and 6 bases from J, the junction kept 9 bases outside the gene matches. This CDR3 is 16 amino acids long. The germline V gene encodes CDR1 KGHSH and CDR2 LQKENI. The CDR3 DNA reads as TGTGCCAGCTCACCACGCGGGACAGCTTCGAGTCAGCCCCAGCATTTT. As protein: CASSPRGTASSQPQHF.

The genes are TRBV18 and TRBJ1-1, with D perhaps matching TRBD1 (5 bases). The germline V gene encodes CDR1 KGHSH and CDR2 LQKENI. This CDR3 contains 16 residues. With 5 bases removed from V and 2 bases from J, the gap between germline ends came to 18 bases. The CDR3 loop is CASSFDSGTLNTEAFF. The CDR3 DNA reads as TGTGCCAGCTCATTCGATTCCGGGACGCTAAACACTGAAGCTTTCTTT.

This clonotype was detected only a few times. This chain joins TRBV6-2 or TRBV6-3 and TRBJ2-1; TRBD2 matches at 7 bases. The CDR3 spans 17 residues. Germline trimming cut 2 bases from V and 3 bases from J; bases unmatched to any gene: 10. From germline, CDR1 is MNHEY and CDR2 SVGEGT. CDR3: CASSYDLAGAGYNEQFF. The CDR3 bases are TGTGCCAGCAGTTACGACCTGGCGGGAGCGGGCTACAATGAGCAGTTCTTC.

This clonotype was seen only a few times. The chain couples TRBV9 to TRBJ2-7; D unresolved. Germline CDR1 and CDR2: SGDLS and YYNGEE. V was clipped by 0 bases and J by 7 bases, with 11 bases between them. The CDR3 length is 13 residues. The CDR3 is CASSVDGSREQYF. For the CDR3, the DNA is TGTGCCAGCAGCGTAGATGGGTCGAGGGAGCAGTACTTC.

The rearrangement uses TRBV20-1 and TRBJ2-5, with D possibly matching TRBD2 (6 bases). This CDR3 has 13 residues. V lost 6 bases to trimming and J lost 6 bases, with 17 bases between them. Germline V gives CDR1 DFQATT, CDR2 SNEGSKA (reference sequence). The chain's CDR3 is CSAPLRERKTQYF. The CDR3 nucleotides are TGCAGTGCACCGCTGCGGGAAAGGAAGACCCAGTACTTC.